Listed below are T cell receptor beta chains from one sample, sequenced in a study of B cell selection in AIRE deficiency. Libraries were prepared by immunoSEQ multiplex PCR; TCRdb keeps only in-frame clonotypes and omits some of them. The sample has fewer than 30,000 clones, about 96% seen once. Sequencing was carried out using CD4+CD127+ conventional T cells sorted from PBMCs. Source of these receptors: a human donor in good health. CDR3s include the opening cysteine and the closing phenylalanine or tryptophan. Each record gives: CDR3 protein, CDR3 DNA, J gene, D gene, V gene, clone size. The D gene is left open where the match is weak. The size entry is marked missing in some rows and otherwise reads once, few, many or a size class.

CDR3 protein: CASSARGGIGIQYF
CDR3 DNA: TGTGCCAGCAGCGCACGGGGGGGGATCGGCATTCAGTACTTC
J gene: TRBJ2-4
D gene: TRBD2
V gene: TRBV9
clone size: NA

CDR3 protein: CASSPGTGYGYTF
CDR3 DNA: TGTGCCAGCAGTCCCGGGACGGGCTATGGCTACACCTTC
J gene: TRBJ1-2
D gene: NA
V gene: TRBV6-5
clone size: NA

CDR3 protein: CASSHWDTDTGELFF
CDR3 DNA: TGCGCCAGCAGCCATTGGGACACTGACACCGGGGAGCTGTTTTTT
J gene: TRBJ2-2
D gene: NA
V gene: TRBV4-1
clone size: NA

CDR3 protein: CASSLSSEVSGYTF
CDR3 DNA: TGCGCCAGCAGCTTATCGTCGGAGGTCTCTGGCTACACCTTC
J gene: TRBJ1-2
D gene: NA
V gene: TRBV5-1
clone size: NA

CDR3 protein: CASSPELMNTEAFF
CDR3 DNA: TGCGCCAGCAGCCCGGAGCTCATGAACACTGAAGCTTTCTTT
J gene: TRBJ1-1
D gene: NA
V gene: TRBV5-1
clone size: NA

CDR3 protein: CASSDLGPSSYNEQFF
CDR3 DNA: TGCGCCAGCAGTGACTTAGGGCCGAGCTCCTACAATGAGCAGTTCTTC
J gene: TRBJ2-1
D gene: NA
V gene: TRBV10-1
clone size: once

CDR3 protein: CASSPAVAEETQYF
CDR3 DNA: TGTGCCAGCAGCCCAGCGGTGGCCGAAGAGACCCAGTACTTC
J gene: TRBJ2-5
D gene: NA
V gene: TRBV4-2
clone size: NA

CDR3 protein: CASSISRINRGHNSPLHF
CDR3 DNA: TGTGCCAGTAGCATCAGCCGTATCAACAGGGGGCATAATTCACCCCTCCACTTT
J gene: TRBJ1-6
D gene: TRBD1
V gene: TRBV19
clone size: NA

CDR3 protein: CASSGTGNYGYTF
CDR3 DNA: TGTGCCAGCAGCGGGACAGGGAACTATGGCTACACCTTC
J gene: TRBJ1-2
D gene: TRBD1
V gene: TRBV9
clone size: NA

CDR3 protein: CASSLGEVGEQYF
CDR3 DNA: TGTGCCAGCAGCTTAGGTGAAGTTGGCGAGCAGTACTTC
J gene: TRBJ2-7
D gene: NA
V gene: TRBV7-3
clone size: NA

CDR3 protein: CASSLTGTPQETQYF
CDR3 DNA: TGCGCCAGCAGCCTTACCGGGACTCCACAAGAGACCCAGTACTTC
J gene: TRBJ2-5
D gene: NA
V gene: TRBV5-1
clone size: NA

CDR3 protein: CASSESWDRYEQYF
CDR3 DNA: TGCGCCAGCAGTGAGTCCTGGGACCGCTACGAGCAGTACTTC
J gene: TRBJ2-7
D gene: NA
V gene: TRBV10-1
clone size: few

CDR3 protein: CASSASPGAPSYNEQFF
CDR3 DNA: TGTGCCAGTAGTGCCTCCCCAGGGGCCCCTTCCTACAATGAGCAGTTCTTC
J gene: TRBJ2-1
D gene: NA
V gene: TRBV19
clone size: NA

CDR3 protein: CASSLRSTNYGYTF
CDR3 DNA: TGCGCCAGCAGCTTGAGGAGTACTAACTATGGCTACACCTTC
J gene: TRBJ1-2
D gene: NA
V gene: TRBV5-1
clone size: NA

CDR3 protein: CASTLSGRATDTQYF
CDR3 DNA: TGTGCCAGCACCCTAAGTGGCAGGGCGACAGATACGCAGTATTTT
J gene: TRBJ2-3
D gene: NA
V gene: TRBV6-5
clone size: NA

CDR3 protein: CASSLTSGQETQYF
CDR3 DNA: TGTGCCAGCAGCTTGACTAGCGGTCAAGAGACCCAGTACTTC
J gene: TRBJ2-5
D gene: TRBD2
V gene: TRBV9
clone size: NA

CDR3 protein: CASSFLPTSGRADTQYF
CDR3 DNA: TGTGCCAGCAGCTTCCTTCCAACTAGCGGGAGGGCAGATACGCAGTATTTT
J gene: TRBJ2-3
D gene: TRBD2
V gene: TRBV7-2
clone size: few

CDR3 protein: CASSVSGLGGAGIEETQYF
CDR3 DNA: TGTGCCAGCAGCGTATCTGGGCTGGGGGGCGCGGGTATTGAAGAGACCCAGTACTTC
J gene: TRBJ2-5
D gene: NA
V gene: TRBV9
clone size: NA

CDR3 protein: CASSLAPPSGSRDEQFF
CDR3 DNA: TGTGCCAGCAGCTTAGCCCCCCCTAGCGGGAGTCGCGATGAGCAGTTCTTC
J gene: TRBJ2-1
D gene: TRBD2
V gene: TRBV7-2
clone size: NA

CDR3 protein: CAWGSGETQYF
CDR3 DNA: TGTGCCTGGGGGTCGGGGGAGACCCAGTACTTC
J gene: TRBJ2-5
D gene: NA
V gene: TRBV30
clone size: NA

CDR3 protein: CASSSQGGAGTEAFF
CDR3 DNA: TGTGCCAGCAGCTCCCAGGGGGGGGCGGGCACTGAAGCTTTCTTT
J gene: TRBJ1-1
D gene: TRBD1
V gene: TRBV7-3
clone size: NA

CDR3 protein: CASSPRRDHGYTF
CDR3 DNA: TGTGCCAGCAGCCCCCGACGGGACCATGGCTACACCTTC
J gene: TRBJ1-2
D gene: NA
V gene: TRBV5-6
clone size: NA

CDR3 protein: CASLGGNDISYTF
CDR3 DNA: TGTGCCAGTCTTGGGGGGAACGATATTAGCTACACCTTC
J gene: TRBJ1-2
D gene: NA
V gene: TRBV19
clone size: once

CDR3 protein: CASGGPGQETQYF
CDR3 DNA: TGTGCCAGTGGGGGCCCTGGTCAAGAGACCCAGTACTTC
J gene: TRBJ2-5
D gene: NA
V gene: TRBV6-1
clone size: NA

CDR3 protein: CASSVGTPPSYNEQFF
CDR3 DNA: TGTGCCAGCAGCGTAGGGACCCCACCCAGTTACAATGAGCAGTTCTTC
J gene: TRBJ2-1
D gene: NA
V gene: TRBV9
clone size: few

CDR3 protein: CASSSTPHQPQHF
CDR3 DNA: TGTGCCAGCAGCTCTACTCCACATCAGCCCCAGCATTTT
J gene: TRBJ1-5
D gene: NA
V gene: TRBV11-2
clone size: NA

CDR3 protein: CASSPFGAGGLNLQETQYF
CDR3 DNA: TGTGCCAGCAGCCCATTTGGGGCGGGCGGGCTTAACCTACAAGAGACCCAGTACTTC
J gene: TRBJ2-5
D gene: NA
V gene: TRBV5-6
clone size: once

CDR3 protein: CASWAEPGAGDKTQYF
CDR3 DNA: TGCGCCAGTTGGGCAGAACCGGGAGCTGGGGACAAGACCCAGTACTTC
J gene: TRBJ2-5
D gene: NA
V gene: TRBV5-1
clone size: NA